The rows below give T cell receptor beta chains drawn from one sample of a study of T cell responses to AZD1222 COVID-19 vaccine. Clones were sequenced by immunoSEQ multiplex PCR, and TCRdb holds only the in-frame ones, with some missing. This table holds over 120,000 clones, about 90% found once. Sequenced material: peripheral blood, taken 28 days after the second AZD1222 dose. The receptors stem from an adult who received the AZD1222 COVID-19 vaccine. CDR3s include the opening cysteine and the closing phenylalanine or tryptophan. The D gene is left open where the match is weak. Clone size appears in some rows only: once, few, many, or a class for an expanded clone.

>TRBV5-6|TRBD1|TRBJ1-2|once
CASSPGQVNYGYTF
TGTGCCAGCAGCCCGGGACAGGTAAACTATGGCTACACCTTC
>TRBV6-2/TRBV6-3|.|TRBJ1-2|.
CASSPDYGYTF
TGTGCCAGCAGTCCCGACTATGGCTACACCTTC
>TRBV4-3|.|TRBJ1-5|.
CASSQPGNQPQHF
TGCGCCAGCAGCCAGCCCGGTAATCAGCCCCAGCATTTT
>TRBV29-1|TRBD1|TRBJ1-1|.
CSASTGRGTEAFF
TGCAGCGCCTCGACAGGGAGAGGTACTGAAGCTTTCTTT
>TRBV5-1|.|TRBJ2-5|.
CASSIDSQETQYF
TGCGCCAGCAGCATCGACAGCCAAGAGACCCAGTACTTC
>TRBV5-1|TRBD2|TRBJ2-7|.
CASSLSGSGAPYEQYF
TGCGCCAGCAGCTTAAGCGGGAGTGGGGCTCCCTACGAGCAGTACTTC
>TRBV9|.|TRBJ2-6|.
CASSVDWAGNTGANVLTF
TGTGCCAGCAGCGTAGATTGGGCAGGGAATACGGGGGCCAACGTCCTGACTTTC
>TRBV5-1|.|TRBJ2-7|.
CASSLAGSSYEQYF
TGCGCCAGCAGCTTGGCGGGCAGCTCCTACGAGCAGTACTTC
>TRBV6-2/TRBV6-3|.|TRBJ1-2|.
CASSTGYGYTF
TGTGCCAGCAGTACGGGCTATGGCTACACCTTC
>TRBV7-2|.|TRBJ2-3|.
CASSPPGGVRGTDTQYF
TGTGCCAGCAGCCCACCAGGGGGGGTGAGGGGTACAGATACGCAGTATTTT
>TRBV5-4|TRBD2|TRBJ2-6|.
CASTRTSGISGANVLTF
TGTGCCAGTACACGGACTAGCGGGATCTCTGGGGCCAACGTCCTGACTTTC
>TRBV19|.|TRBJ1-5|.
CASSFGQKQQPQHF
TGTGCCAGTAGTTTCGGACAGAAGCAACAGCCCCAGCATTTT
>TRBV24-1|.|TRBJ2-7|.
CATSDSDGSYEQYF
TGTGCCACCAGTGATTCGGACGGTTCCTACGAGCAGTACTTC
>TRBV9|.|TRBJ2-7|.
CASSVGGARATSYEQYF
TGTGCCAGCAGCGTAGGAGGAGCTCGCGCCACATCCTACGAGCAGTACTTC
>TRBV6-5|.|TRBJ1-1|.
CASTTINLAVTEAFF
TGTGCCAGCACCACTATTAACTTAGCAGTCACTGAAGCTTTCTTT
>TRBV23-1|.|TRBJ2-2|.
CASSQSVGLDTGELFF
TGCGCCAGCAGTCAATCGGTAGGGTTGGACACCGGGGAGCTGTTTTTT
>TRBV29-1|TRBD2|TRBJ2-3|.
CSAARAGGSTDTQYF
TGCAGCGCAGCGCGAGCGGGAGGGAGCACAGATACGCAGTATTTT
>TRBV2|.|TRBJ1-6|.
CASSNRPPDNSPLHF
TGTGCCAGCAGTAACCGACCACCAGATAATTCACCCCTCCACTTT
>TRBV28|.|TRBJ1-2|.
CASSPLDGYTF
TGTGCCAGCAGTCCCCTGGATGGCTACACCTTC
>TRBV5-1|.|TRBJ1-1|.
CASSLEGGLGTEAFF
TGCGCCAGCAGCCTCGAAGGGGGGCTTGGCACTGAAGCTTTCTTT
>TRBV24-1|.|TRBJ2-1|.
CATGGGDSYNEQFF
TGTGCCACCGGAGGGGGGGACTCCTACAATGAGCAGTTCTTC
>TRBV20-1|.|TRBJ2-2|.
CSASYFGELFF
TGCAGTGCTAGTTATTTCGGGGAGCTGTTTTTT
>TRBV5-1|.|TRBJ1-1|.
CASSLALDRPGTEAFF
TGCGCCAGCAGCTTGGCCCTGGACAGACCAGGGACTGAAGCTTTCTTT
>TRBV11-2|.|TRBJ2-1|.
CASSRRMGTHPSYNEQFF
TGTGCCAGCAGCCGGAGGATGGGGACTCACCCCTCCTACAATGAGCAGTTCTTC
>TRBV7-2|TRBD1|TRBJ1-1|.
CASSRRGQGAGDTEAFF
TGTGCCAGCAGCCGGAGAGGGCAGGGGGCGGGAGACACTGAAGCTTTCTTT
>TRBV19|TRBD1|TRBJ2-1|.
CASSGRQGAAYNEQFF
TGTGCCAGTAGTGGTCGACAGGGGGCGGCCTACAATGAGCAGTTCTTC
>TRBV6-5|.|TRBJ1-5|.
CASQTRQGNQPQHF
TGTGCCAGCCAAACTAGGCAGGGGAACCAGCCCCAGCATTTT
>TRBV7-9|.|TRBJ1-1|.
CASSSRAGKAFF
TGTGCCAGCAGCTCCCGAGCAGGGAAAGCTTTCTTT
>TRBV27|.|TRBJ1-4|.
CASTTSTGWGEKLFF
TGTGCCAGCACCACTTCCACAGGGTGGGGCGAAAAACTGTTTTTT
>TRBV4-2|TRBD2|TRBJ2-1|.
CASSPLMTSGPSYNEQFF
TGTGCCAGCAGCCCCCTTATGACTAGCGGACCATCCTACAATGAGCAGTTCTTC
>TRBV5-5|.|TRBJ2-7|.
CASSLYDGSYEQYF
TGTGCCAGCAGCCTTTACGACGGATCCTACGAGCAGTACTTC
>TRBV5-4|.|TRBJ2-1|.
CASSLDGREYNEQFF
TGTGCCAGCAGCTTGGACGGGAGAGAGTACAATGAGCAGTTCTTC
>TRBV3-1/TRBV3-2|TRBD1|TRBJ1-3|.
CASSTIRQGSGNTIYF
TGTGCCAGCAGCACGATCCGACAGGGGTCTGGAAACACCATATATTTT
>TRBV24-1|TRBD2|TRBJ2-7|.
CATSDGTSWYEQYF
TGTGCCACCAGTGATGGGACTAGTTGGTACGAGCAGTACTTC
>TRBV6-5|TRBD2|TRBJ2-2|.
CASARTSEAGELFF
TGTGCCAGCGCGAGGACTAGCGAGGCCGGGGAGCTGTTTTTT
>TRBV19|TRBD1|TRBJ1-5|.
CASSHRDRGPQPQHF
TGTGCCAGTAGTCACCGGGACAGGGGGCCTCAGCCCCAGCATTTT
>TRBV5-6|TRBD1|TRBJ1-2|once
CASSLRGPDGYTF
TGTGCCAGCAGCTTGAGGGGGCCGGATGGCTACACCTTC
>TRBV7-9|TRBD1|TRBJ1-1|.
CASSSAGQLEAFF
TGTGCCAGCAGCTCAGCGGGACAGCTTGAAGCTTTCTTT
>TRBV2|TRBD1|TRBJ2-2|.
CASSEAAGTGAGELFF
TGTGCCAGCAGTGAAGCAGCCGGGACAGGGGCCGGGGAGCTGTTTTTT
>TRBV11-2|.|TRBJ2-7|.
CASSLAGAGEQYF
TGTGCCAGCAGCTTAGCGGGAGCCGGCGAGCAGTACTTC
>TRBV11-2|TRBD1|TRBJ2-7|once
CASSLSLQGTQYF
TGTGCCAGCAGCTTAAGCTTACAGGGGACGCAGTACTTC
>TRBV28|.|TRBJ2-5|.
CASSLSPGSRSETQYF
TGTGCCAGCAGTCTCTCCCCCGGGTCCCGATCGGAGACCCAGTACTTC
>TRBV14|.|TRBJ1-3|.
CASSQSPPYSGNTIYF
TGTGCCAGCAGCCAATCTCCCCCGTACTCTGGAAACACCATATATTTT
>TRBV11-2|TRBD1|TRBJ1-1|.
CASSTGQGMTEAFF
TGTGCCAGCAGCACCGGACAGGGGATGACTGAAGCTTTCTTT
>TRBV7-2|TRBD1|TRBJ2-3|.
CASSLQGARFTDTQYF
TGTGCCAGCAGCCTACAGGGGGCGCGGTTCACAGATACGCAGTATTTT